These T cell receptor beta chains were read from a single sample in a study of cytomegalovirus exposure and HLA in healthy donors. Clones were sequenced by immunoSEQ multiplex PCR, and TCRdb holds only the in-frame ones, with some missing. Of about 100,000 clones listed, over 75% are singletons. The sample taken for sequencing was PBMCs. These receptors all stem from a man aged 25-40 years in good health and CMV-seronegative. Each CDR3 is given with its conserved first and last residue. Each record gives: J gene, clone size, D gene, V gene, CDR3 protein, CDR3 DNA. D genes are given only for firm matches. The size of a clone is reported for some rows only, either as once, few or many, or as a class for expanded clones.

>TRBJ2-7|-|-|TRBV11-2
CASSQLGNTYEQYF
TGTGCCAGCAGCCAACTCGGGAATACCTACGAGCAGTACTTC
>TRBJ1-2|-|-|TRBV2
CATGRGSFYGYTF
TGTGCGACCGGCCGGGGGTCCTTCTATGGCTACACCTTC
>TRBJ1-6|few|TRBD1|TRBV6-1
CASSEGQGASPLHF
TGTGCCAGCAGTGAAGGACAGGGGGCTTCACCCCTCCACTTT
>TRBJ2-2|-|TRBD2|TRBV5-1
CASSRTSGNTGELFF
TGCGCCAGCAGCAGGACTAGCGGGAACACCGGGGAGCTGTTTTTT
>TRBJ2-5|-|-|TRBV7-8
CASSLDLGAQETQYF
TGTGCCAGCAGCTTAGACTTGGGCGCTCAAGAGACCCAGTACTTC
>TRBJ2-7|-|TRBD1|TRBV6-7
CASSQGAYEQYF
TGTGCCAGCAGTCAGGGGGCCTACGAGCAGTACTTC
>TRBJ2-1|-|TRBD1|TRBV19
CASSRQGGNEQFF
TGTGCCAGTAGTCGACAGGGGGGGAATGAGCAGTTCTTC
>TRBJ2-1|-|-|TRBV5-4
CASSLIGGTHNEQFF
TGTGCCAGCAGCTTGATCGGCGGAACACACAATGAGCAGTTCTTC
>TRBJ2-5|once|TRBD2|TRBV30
CAWGGGVWETQYF
TGTGCCTGGGGCGGGGGGGTATGGGAGACCCAGTACTTC
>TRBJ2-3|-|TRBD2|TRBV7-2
CASSLFFEAGADTQYF
TGTGCCAGCAGCTTGTTTTTTGAAGCGGGAGCAGATACGCAGTATTTT
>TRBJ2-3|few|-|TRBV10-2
CASSDGRGGRTDTQYF
TGCGCCAGCAGTGACGGTCGCGGGGGCCGCACAGATACGCAGTATTTT
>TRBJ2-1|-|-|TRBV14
CASSQFMTNEWVF
TGTGCCAGCAGCCAGTTCATGACTAATGAGTGGGTCTTC
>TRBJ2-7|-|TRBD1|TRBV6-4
CASSGQGGDEQYF
TGTGCCAGCAGTGGACAGGGGGGCGATGAGCAGTACTTC
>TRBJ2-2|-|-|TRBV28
CASRLRAGELFF
TGTGCCAGCAGGCTCAGGGCCGGGGAGCTGTTTTTT
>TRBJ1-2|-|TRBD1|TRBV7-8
CASSPWTGEGNGYTF
TGTGCCAGCAGCCCCTGGACAGGGGAGGGGAATGGCTACACCTTC
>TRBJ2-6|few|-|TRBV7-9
CASSSMIESGANVLTF
TGTGCCAGCAGCTCCATGATAGAGTCTGGGGCCAACGTCCTGACTTTC
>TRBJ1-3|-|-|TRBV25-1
CASSEWGGTGHSGNTIYF
TGTGCCAGCAGTGAATGGGGCGGAACGGGACACTCTGGAAACACCATATATTTT
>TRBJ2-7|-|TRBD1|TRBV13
CASSLAGTGAYEQYF
TGTGCCAGCAGCTTAGCCGGGACAGGGGCCTACGAGCAGTACTTC
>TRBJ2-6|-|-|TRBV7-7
CATTGSGANVLTF
TGTGCTACCACAGGCTCTGGGGCCAACGTCCTGACTTTC
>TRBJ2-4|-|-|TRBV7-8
CASSLDWAGAPKNIQYF
TGTGCCAGCAGCTTAGATTGGGCAGGGGCGCCCAAAAACATTCAGTACTTC
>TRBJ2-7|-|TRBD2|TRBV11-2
CASSPFWEGGPSYEQYF
TGTGCCAGCAGCCCCTTCTGGGAGGGAGGCCCGTCCTACGAGCAGTACTTC
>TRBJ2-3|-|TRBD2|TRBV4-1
CASSPRSVKLAGAGTDTQYF
TGCGCCAGCAGCCCACGGTCTGTGAAACTAGCGGGGGCCGGCACAGATACGCAGTATTTT
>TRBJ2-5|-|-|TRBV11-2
CASRGGKETQYF
TGTGCCTCCCGAGGCGGGAAAGAGACCCAGTACTTC
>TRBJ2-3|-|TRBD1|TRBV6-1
CASHRGPGADTQYF
TGTGCCAGCCACAGGGGACCAGGGGCAGATACGCAGTATTTT
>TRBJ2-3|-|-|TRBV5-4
CASRVRGALTDTQYF
TGTGCCAGCAGGGTACGGGGGGCGCTCACAGATACGCAGTATTTT
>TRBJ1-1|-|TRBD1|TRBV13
CASSPRDRGTTEAFF
TGTGCCAGCAGCCCCCGGGACAGGGGGACCACTGAAGCTTTCTTT
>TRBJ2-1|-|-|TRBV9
CASSPQVSSYNEQFF
TGTGCCAGCAGCCCTCAGGTGAGCTCCTACAATGAGCAGTTCTTC
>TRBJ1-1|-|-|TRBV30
CAWEGGLTEAFF
TGTGCCTGGGAGGGGGGGCTGACTGAAGCTTTCTTT
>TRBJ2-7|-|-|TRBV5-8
CASSSDRPFYEQYF
TGTGCCAGCAGCTCGGACAGACCCTTCTACGAGCAGTACTTC
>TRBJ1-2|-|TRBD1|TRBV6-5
CASIPGQGNYGYTF
TGTGCCAGCATCCCGGGACAGGGGAACTATGGCTACACCTTC
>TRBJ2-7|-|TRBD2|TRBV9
CASSRGLANSYEQYF
TGTGCCAGCAGCCGAGGACTAGCGAACTCCTACGAGCAGTACTTC
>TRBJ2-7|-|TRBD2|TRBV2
CASRAGGRYEQYF
TGTGCCAGCAGAGCGGGGGGGAGGTACGAGCAGTACTTC
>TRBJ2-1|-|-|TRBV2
CASSEERGLYEQFF
TGTGCCAGCAGTGAAGAAAGAGGGTTGTATGAGCAGTTCTTC
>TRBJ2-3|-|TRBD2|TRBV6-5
CASRLSGRFTDTQYF
TGTGCCAGCAGGTTAAGCGGGAGATTCACAGATACGCAGTATTTT
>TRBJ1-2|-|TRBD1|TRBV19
CASSATSTGDYGYTF
TGTGCCAGTAGTGCCACCTCGACAGGGGACTATGGCTACACCTTC
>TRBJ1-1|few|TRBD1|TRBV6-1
CASSGDRRTEAFF
TGTGCCAGCAGTGGGGACAGGCGCACTGAAGCTTTCTTT
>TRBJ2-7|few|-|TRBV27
CASSLAGQQYF
TGTGCCAGCAGTTTAGCAGGGCAGCAGTACTTC
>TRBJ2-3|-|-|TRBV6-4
CASSEGQSYTDTQYF
TGTGCCAGCAGTGAGGGACAATCTTACACAGATACGCAGTATTTT
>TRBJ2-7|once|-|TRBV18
CASSPRGGQRGSYEQYF
TGTGCCAGCTCACCAAGGGGAGGACAGCGGGGCTCCTACGAGCAGTACTTC
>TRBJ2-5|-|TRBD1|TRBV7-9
CASSLGRGPYGAQYF
TGTGCCAGCAGCTTGGGAAGGGGGCCCTACGGGGCCCAGTACTTC
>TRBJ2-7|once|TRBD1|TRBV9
CASSALPGQGFYEQYF
TGTGCCAGCAGCGCCCTCCCGGGACAGGGCTTCTACGAGCAGTACTTC
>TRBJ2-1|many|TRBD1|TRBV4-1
CASSQRHRGLVLNEQFF
TGCGCCAGCAGCCAACGGCACAGGGGGCTTGTGCTCAATGAGCAGTTCTTC
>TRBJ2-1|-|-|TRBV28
CASIGGVWYNEQFF
TGTGCCAGCATAGGGGGTGTGTGGTACAATGAGCAGTTCTTC
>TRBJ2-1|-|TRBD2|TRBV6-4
CASSSGGAGDNEQFF
TGTGCCAGCAGTAGCGGGGGGGCGGGCGACAATGAGCAGTTCTTC
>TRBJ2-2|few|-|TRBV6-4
CASSESSDGTGELFF
TGTGCCAGCAGTGAAAGTAGCGATGGCACCGGGGAGCTGTTTTTT
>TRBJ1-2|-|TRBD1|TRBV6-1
CASSGDSSCTF
TGTGCCAGCAGTGGGGACAGCTCCTGCACCTTC
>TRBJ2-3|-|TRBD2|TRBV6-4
CASSDSAASGDTQYF
TGTGCCAGCAGTGACTCGGCGGCTAGCGGAGATACGCAGTATTTT
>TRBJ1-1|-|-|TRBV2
CASSDLGANTEAFF
TGTGCCAGCAGTGATCTGGGGGCGAACACTGAAGCTTTCTTT
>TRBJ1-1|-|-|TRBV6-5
CASSLGGVDTEAFF
TGTGCCAGCAGCCTTGGGGGGGTGGACACTGAAGCTTTCTTT
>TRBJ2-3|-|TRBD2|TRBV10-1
CASSESSGGNTDTQYF
TGCGCCAGCAGTGAGTCAAGCGGGGGTAACACAGATACGCAGTATTTT
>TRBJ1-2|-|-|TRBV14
CASSQASLGGYGYTF
TGTGCCAGCAGCCAAGCATCTTTAGGGGGATATGGCTACACCTTC
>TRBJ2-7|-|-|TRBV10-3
CATSGTNSYEQYF
TGTGCCACCTCCGGGACAAATTCCTACGAGCAGTACTTC
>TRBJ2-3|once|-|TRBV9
CASSVVPSPDTQYF
TGTGCCAGCAGCGTAGTACCTAGCCCAGATACGCAGTATTTT
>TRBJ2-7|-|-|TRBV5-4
CASSFEGVTYEQYF
TGTGCCAGCAGCTTTGAGGGGGTGACCTACGAGCAGTACTTC
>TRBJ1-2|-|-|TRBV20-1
CSASGGGGYTF
TGCAGTGCTAGCGGGGGGGGCGGCTACACCTTC
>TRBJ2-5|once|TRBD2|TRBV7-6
CASSLGGSGKQETQYF
TGTGCCAGCAGCTTAGGGGGGAGCGGGAAACAAGAGACCCAGTACTTC
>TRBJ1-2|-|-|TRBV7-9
CASSLATPGDRYGYTF
TGTGCCAGCAGCTTAGCGACACCAGGGGACCGCTATGGCTACACCTTC
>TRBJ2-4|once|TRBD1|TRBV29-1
CSAGTGAAGNIQYF
TGCAGCGCCGGGACAGGGGCCGCCGGAAACATTCAGTACTTC
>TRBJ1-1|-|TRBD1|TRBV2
CASSEEYRGGTEAFF
TGTGCCAGCAGTGAAGAATACAGGGGAGGTACTGAAGCTTTCTTT